This T cell receptor beta chain was retrieved from a study of identical twins. V lost 1 base and J lost 15, with 13 bases in between. The CDR3 totals 12 residues. CDR1 is MGHRA and CDR2 is YSYEKL in the germline V gene. This clonotype was observed many times. TCRdb used MiXCR to reprocess the 5' RACE reads, holding one entry per CDR3 protein. Counted here are 640,000 or so distinct CDR3 sequences, approximately 6% occurring once; the ten biggest clones make up roughly 2%. The chain links TRBV4-1 to TRBJ2-1; D unclear. The receptor was derived from a man aged 18-30 years in good health. The sequencing sample was made of naive T cells sorted from blood. The CDR3 loop reads CASSQVGQDPFF. The CDR3 coding sequence is TGCGCCAGCAGCCAAGTGGGCCAGGACCCGTTCTTC.